This T cell receptor beta chain was obtained from a study of vaccination and CD4 T cells after COVID-19. Study-wide context: Two-dose vaccination with either BNT162b2 or mRNA-1273 was given to participants. The authors gave control cultures a CEFX pool, an HIV-1 Nef pool, or no peptide. Cells were stimulated with overlapping spike peptides from SARS-CoV-2, HCoV-NL63, HCoV-OC43 and HCoV-229E. General observations from the study: Relatively few convalescent patients and no early post-infection timepoints were analyzed.

Researchers used the Oncomine TCR Beta short-read assay to sequence DNA from cultured CD4+ T cells. Via MiXCR, TCRdb re-called the PCR reads, giving one row per CDR3 protein. Of 7,000 or so distinct CDR3 sequences in the sample, roughly two fifths were seen once. The CDR3 sequence is 13 residues long. In germline, CDR1 is SNHLY, CDR2 FYNNEI. Sample treatment: roughly 11-day PBMC culture with coronavirus spike peptide pools or control peptides (ViraFEST assay). The collection of CD4+ T cells from the unexposed donor took place before the COVID-19 pandemic (2011-2018). This clonotype occurred once. No antigen is known for it. An end of the junction does not agree with germline; a read error may underlie this.

The clonotype was recovered from a human donor in good health. Sequencing input: CD4+ T cells from blood, cultured in vitro. The rearrangement uses TRBV2 and TRBJ1-1; TRBD1 matches 7 bases. CDR3 protein: CVSRVTGYTEAFF. The CDR3 DNA is TGTGTCAGCAGGGTGACAGGGTACACTGAAGCTTTCTTT. Supplemented by reference TRBV2 and TRBJ1-1, the full variable domain reads EPEVTQTPSHQVTQMGQEVILRCVPISNHLYFYWYRQILGQKVEFLVSFYNNEISEKSEIFDDQFSVERPDGSNFTLKIRSTKLEDSAMYFCVSRVTGYTEAFFGQGTRLTVV.